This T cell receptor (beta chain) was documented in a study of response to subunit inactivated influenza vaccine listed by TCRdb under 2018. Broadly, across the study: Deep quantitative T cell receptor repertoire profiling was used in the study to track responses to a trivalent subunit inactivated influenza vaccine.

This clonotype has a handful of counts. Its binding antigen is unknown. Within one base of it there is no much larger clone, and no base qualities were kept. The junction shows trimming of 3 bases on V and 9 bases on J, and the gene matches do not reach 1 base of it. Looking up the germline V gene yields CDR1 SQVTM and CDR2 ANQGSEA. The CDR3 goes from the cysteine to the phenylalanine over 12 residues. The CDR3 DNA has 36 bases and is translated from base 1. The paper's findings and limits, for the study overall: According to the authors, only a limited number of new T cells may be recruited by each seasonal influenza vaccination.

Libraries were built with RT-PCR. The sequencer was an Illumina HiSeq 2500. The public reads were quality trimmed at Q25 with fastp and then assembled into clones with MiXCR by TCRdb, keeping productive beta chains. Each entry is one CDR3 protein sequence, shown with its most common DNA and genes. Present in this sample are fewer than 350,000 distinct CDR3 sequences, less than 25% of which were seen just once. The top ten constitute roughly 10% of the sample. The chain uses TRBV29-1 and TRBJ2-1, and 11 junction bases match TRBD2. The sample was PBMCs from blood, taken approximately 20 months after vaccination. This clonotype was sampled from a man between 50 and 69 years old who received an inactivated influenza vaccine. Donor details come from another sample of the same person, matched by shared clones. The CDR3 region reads CSVEGLAVEQFF. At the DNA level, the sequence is TGCAGCGTTGAGGGACTAGCGGTTGAGCAGTTCTTC.